The rows below give T cell receptor beta chains drawn from one sample of a study of shared clonotypes between healthy human individuals. Repertoires were generated with immunoSEQ multiplex PCR, while TCRdb's copy carries only in-frame clones and drops some. The profile shows about 820,000 clones, approximately 92% of them singletons. The specimen sequenced was naive CD8+ T cells sorted from blood. Receptor source: a man aged 30 to 39 in good health. CDR3s include the opening cysteine and the closing phenylalanine or tryptophan. A D gene is named only where the DNA matches it firmly. Part of the rows lack a size; the others show once, few, many or a class for expanded clones.

TRBJ2-7 . . TRBV7-2 TGTGCCAGCAGCTTAGGGGCAGGGACCTCCTACGAGCAGTACTTC CASSLGAGTSYEQYF
TRBJ2-7 TRBD2 . TRBV7-9 TGTGCCAGCAGGACTAGCGGTTCCTACGAGCAGTACTTC CASRTSGSYEQYF
TRBJ2-7 TRBD2 . TRBV28 TGTGCCAGCAGTTTTCGGGCTAGCGGGAGAAACGAGCAGTACTTC CASSFRASGRNEQYF
TRBJ2-7 TRBD2 . TRBV7-6 TGTGCCAGCAGCCAACCGCGGGAGAGCTCCTACCACGAGCAGTACTTC CASSQPRESSYHEQYF
TRBJ2-1 . . TRBV5-6 TGTGCCAGCAGCTCATACGGGACTGTAACCTTCTTC CASSSYGTVTFF
TRBJ2-7 . . TRBV29-1 TGCAGCGTTGAAGGGACAGTACCCTACGAGCAGTACTTC CSVEGTVPYEQYF
TRBJ2-1 . . TRBV27 TGTGCCAGCAGTTTGTCAGTGAACAATGAGCAGTTCTTC CASSLSVNNEQFF
TRBJ2-2 . once TRBV4-1 TGCGCCAGCAGCCAAACCACCGGGGAGCTGTTTTTT CASSQTTGELFF
TRBJ2-1 TRBD2 . TRBV7-2 TGTGCCAGCAGCGGCCCCACTAGCGCCGATGAGCAGTTCTTC CASSGPTSADEQFF
TRBJ2-5 TRBD1 . TRBV7-9 TGTGCCAGCACCTCCAGACAGGGGCCGGAGGAGACCCAGTACTTC CASTSRQGPEETQYF
TRBJ2-7 TRBD2 . TRBV9 TGTGCCAGCAACACAGCGGGAGGGACCTACGAGCAGTACTTC CASNTAGGTYEQYF
TRBJ2-7 TRBD1 . TRBV5-1 TGCGCCAGCAGCCCCCTGTGGGGGACAGGGGGCGAGCAGTACTTC CASSPLWGTGGEQYF
TRBJ2-7 TRBD2 . TRBV10-2 TGCGCCAGCAGCGGCGGACTAGCGCGAAACGAGCAGTACTTC CASSGGLARNEQYF
TRBJ2-1 . . TRBV7-9 TGTGCCAGCAGCCGTACCCAATCGTCGGGTAGATCCTACAATGAGCAGTTCTTC CASSRTQSSGRSYNEQFF
TRBJ1-5 . . TRBV27 TGTGCCAGCAGTAAGGAGGGAGCTAGCAATCAGCCCCAGCATTTT CASSKEGASNQPQHF
TRBJ2-1 . . TRBV6-6 TGTGCCAGCATCCGAAACCCCCTATCCCACAATGAGCAGTTCTTC CASIRNPLSHNEQFF
TRBJ2-3 TRBD2 . TRBV28 TGTGCCAGCAGTTACGGGACTAGCGGGCGGGGGGGATTTTTTCAGTATTTT CASSYGTSGRGGFFQYF
TRBJ1-1 . . TRBV27 TGTGCCAGCAGTTTAGGGGACTACACTGAAGCTTTCTTT CASSLGDYTEAFF
TRBJ2-1 . . TRBV7-6 TGTGCCAGCAGCCACTTAACGGGCACAACAGGCAATGAGCAGTTCTTC CASSHLTGTTGNEQFF
TRBJ2-1 TRBD2 . TRBV11-2 TGTGCCAGCAGCCTGGGACTAGCGGGAGGGTCTAATGAGCAGTTCTTC CASSLGLAGGSNEQFF
TRBJ2-7 TRBD1 once TRBV9 TGTGCCAGCAGCGTAGAAGGGACAGGGAGGTTCGAGCAGTACTTC CASSVEGTGRFEQYF
TRBJ2-3 TRBD2 . TRBV9 TGTGCCAGCAGCGTAGACGGGAGGGCCACAGATACGCAGTATTTT CASSVDGRATDTQYF
TRBJ2-5 . . TRBV11-2 TGTGCCAGCAGTCTCTTCAGTTCCGGGGGTCAAGAGACCCAGTACTTC CASSLFSSGGQETQYF
TRBJ2-1 TRBD2 . TRBV27 TGTGCCAGCAGTCTAGCTAGGACTAGCGGTTACTCCTACAATGAGCAGTTCTTC CASSLARTSGYSYNEQFF
TRBJ2-3 . once TRBV27 TGTGCCAGCAGTTTACGGGAGTCAAGAGGGGATACGCAGTATTTT CASSLRESRGDTQYF
TRBJ2-1 . . TRBV18 TGTGCCAGCTCACCGAGAAGCCAGGGAAGCTCCTACAATGAGCAGTTCTTC CASSPRSQGSSYNEQFF
TRBJ1-1 . . TRBV11-3 TGTGCCAGCAGCCAAGAGTGGGACGGGATGAACACTGAAGCTTTCTTT CASSQEWDGMNTEAFF
TRBJ2-7 . . TRBV4-2 TGTGCCAGCAGCCAAGATAGTTCGGGAAGGGGCGTCCACGAGCAGTACTTC CASSQDSSGRGVHEQYF
TRBJ1-3 . . TRBV7-2 TGTGCCAGCAGTACAGGGACCTCTGGAAACACCATATATTTT CASSTGTSGNTIYF
TRBJ1-4 TRBD1 . TRBV11-2 TGTGCCAGCAGCACAGGGGCAACTAATGAAAAACTGTTTTTT CASSTGATNEKLFF
TRBJ2-7 . once TRBV7-9 TGTGCCAGTACACCTGGGTCCCTTGGCAACGAGCAGTACTTC CASTPGSLGNEQYF
TRBJ2-1 TRBD2 . TRBV11-2 TGTGCCAGCAGCTTCAGCGGGGGGTCCTACAATGAGCAGTTCTTC CASSFSGGSYNEQFF
TRBJ2-3 . . TRBV19 TGTGCCAGTAGTATTGAGGAAAGCACAGATACGCAGTATTTT CASSIEESTDTQYF
TRBJ2-3 TRBD2 . TRBV5-1 TGCGCCAGCAGCTTCACGCGGGAGGGCTGGGCAGATACGCAGTATTTT CASSFTREGWADTQYF
TRBJ2-7 TRBD1 once TRBV4-1 TGCGCCAGCAGCCAAGGACAGGGGGCGTACGAGCAGTACTTC CASSQGQGAYEQYF
TRBJ2-1 TRBD2 . TRBV27 TGTGCCAGCAGTGCCAGCGTAGCGGGAACCTACAATGAGCAGTTCTTC CASSASVAGTYNEQFF
TRBJ2-3 . . TRBV6-4 TGTGCCAGCAGTGAGGGGGGAACAAGCACAGATACGCAGTATTTT CASSEGGTSTDTQYF
TRBJ2-7 TRBD2 . TRBV7-9 TGTGCCAGCAGCCTCCGGGGGGGCCACGAGCAGTACTTC CASSLRGGHEQYF
TRBJ2-7 TRBD1 . TRBV2 TGTGCCAGCAGTGAACTAGGGACAGGGCCCTACGAGCAGTACTTC CASSELGTGPYEQYF
TRBJ2-7 . . TRBV11-2 TGTGCCAGCAGCTTATCAGGAGCTGGGTCCTACGAGCAGTACTTC CASSLSGAGSYEQYF
TRBJ2-2 TRBD1 . TRBV7-9 TGTGCCAGCAGCCTCGACAGGGGGGACACCGGGGAGCTGTTTTTT CASSLDRGDTGELFF
TRBJ2-3 . . TRBV10-3 TGTGCCATCAGCAGGGGGGGCACAGATACGCAGTATTTT CAISRGGTDTQYF
TRBJ2-7 . . TRBV30 TGTGCCTGGAGGGACAGCGGATCCTACGAGCAGTACTTC CAWRDSGSYEQYF
TRBJ2-1 TRBD2 . TRBV9 TGTGCCAGCAGCGTAGTTGCGGGAGGAAGAAATGAGCAGTTCTTC CASSVVAGGRNEQFF
TRBJ2-7 TRBD2 . TRBV5-1 TGCGCCAGCAGCTTGGCAACTGGGACTAGCGGCCTCTCCTACGAGCAGTACTTC CASSLATGTSGLSYEQYF
TRBJ2-5 TRBD2 . TRBV14 TGTGCCAGCAGTCATATAGCGGGAGGCAGAGAGACCCAGTACTTC CASSHIAGGRETQYF
TRBJ2-7 TRBD1 . TRBV7-9 TGTGCCAGCAGTCCTTCGGGACAGATCTACGAGCAGTACTTC CASSPSGQIYEQYF
TRBJ2-7 . . TRBV29-1 TGCAGCGTTATGGGGGGCGAGGACTACGAGCAGTACTTC CSVMGGEDYEQYF
TRBJ2-1 . . TRBV29-1 TGCAGCGTTGAAGCGGGAGTAGAGTTCTTC CSVEAGVEFF
TRBJ2-1 TRBD2 . TRBV27 TGTGCCAGCAGTTTGGCGGGAGGATTGAATGAGCAGTTCTTC CASSLAGGLNEQFF
TRBJ2-7 TRBD1 . TRBV5-1 TGCGCCAGCAGCTTGGGGACAGGACCCTACGAGCAGTACTTC CASSLGTGPYEQYF